The next 16 T cell receptor beta chains were all read from a single sample in a study of technical replicates of blood from a few donors. The method was immunoSEQ multiplex PCR; TCRdb's version includes in-frame clones alone and lacks a portion of them. Of just over 95,000 clones listed, 95% were seen once; the top ten hold over 0.2%. Input material: T cells isolated from PBMCs. These receptors all stem from a human donor in good health.

The chain combines TRBV6-1 with TRBJ2-5; the match to TRBD2 covers 7 bases. The V gene's germline CDR1 is MNHNS and CDR2 SASEGT. The CDR3 has 14 residues. V lost 7 bases, J lost 4 bases, and 9 bases stayed unmatched. The CDR3 loop reads CASMRLAEGETQYF. The CDR3 bases are TGTGCCAGCATGCGGCTAGCGGAAGGAGAGACCCAGTACTTC.

The rearrangement links TRBV7-3 to TRBJ2-5; D not certain. Trimming cost V 5 bases and J 5 bases, with 12 bases left between them. The germline V gene has CDR1 SGHTA and CDR2 FQGTGA. The CDR3 is 13 residues long. The CDR3 DNA follows: TGTGCCAGCAGCCCCGCTCCCGGGGAGACCCAGTACTTC. This sequence encodes CASSPAPGETQYF.

This clone was recorded only once. This rearrangement joins TRBV7-2 to TRBJ2-7, with 9 bases fitting TRBD2. Trimming removed 1 base from V and 4 bases from J; junction bases left unmatched: 5. CDR1 is SGHTA, CDR2 FQGNSA, per germline. CDR3 size: 15 residues. Written as DNA, the CDR3 is TGTGCCAGCAGCTTAGGTAGCGGGAGTATGTACGAGCAGTACTTC. Amino acids: CASSLGSGSMYEQYF.

This rearrangement joins TRBV27 to TRBJ2-1; 9 positions match TRBD2. The CDR3 consists of 16 residues. V trimming: 5 bases; J trimming: 1 base; junction bases outside the gene matches: 6. Germline V gene lookup returns CDR1 MNHEY and CDR2 SMNVEV (reference sequence). CDR3 region: CASSPRSGRSYNEQFF. For the CDR3, the DNA is TGTGCCAGCAGTCCCCGTAGCGGGAGATCCTACAATGAGCAGTTCTTC.

The V and J genes are TRBV28 and TRBJ2-1, with 9 bases identical to TRBD2. Germline CDR1 reads MDHEN; CDR2 reads SYDVKM. The CDR3 covers 16 residues. With V trimmed by 6 bases and J by 4 bases, 10 bases remained unmatched. CDR3 sequence: CASSTDSGSSYNEQFF. In DNA form, the CDR3 reads TGTGCCAGCAGCACAGATAGCGGGAGTTCTTACAATGAGCAGTTCTTC.

CDR3 amino acids: CASSSDRDTEAFF. Written as DNA, the CDR3 is TGCGCCAGCAGCTCGGACAGGGACACTGAAGCTTTCTTT. V usage is TRBV5-1 and J usage is TRBJ1-1; 8 bases are shared with TRBD1. The V gene's germline CDR1 is SGHRS and CDR2 YFSETQ. Trimming cost V 3 bases and J 3 bases; bases outside gene matches: 1. CDR3 length equals 13 residues.

The chain recombines TRBV7-2 with TRBJ2-5; 8 nucleotides match TRBD2. In germline, CDR1 is SGHTA, CDR2 FQGNSA. V lost 7 bases and J lost 4; bases outside the gene matches: 11. The CDR3 runs 15 residues. The CDR3 region is CASTRGAGGTETQYF. The CDR3 DNA is TGTGCCAGCACCCGAGGGGCGGGAGGCACAGAGACCCAGTACTTC.

About this clone: Other DNA sequences of this sample code for an identical CDR3. The CDR3 reads CASSLGSSEAFF. The CDR3 DNA sequence: TGTGCCAGCAGCTTAGGAAGCTCTGAAGCTTTCTTT. V gene TRBV7-9 combines with J gene TRBJ1-1; D ambiguous. V gave up 1 base and J gave up 6 bases, with 6 bases separating them. Germline CDR1 reads SEHNR; CDR2 reads FQNEAQ (reference sequence). This CDR3 has 12 residues.

The chain couples TRBV2 to TRBJ1-3, with 7 bases identical to TRBD1. V was clipped by 10 bases and J by 0 bases; unmatched bases: 9. The CDR3 sequence is 15 residues long. Germline V gene sequence: CDR1 SNHLY, CDR2 FYNNEI. CDR3 loop: CATRDSQYSGNTIYF. CDR3 DNA: TGTGCCACCCGGGACAGCCAATACTCTGGAAACACCATATATTTT.

This clone was detected once. The chain is built from TRBV27 and TRBJ2-3; TRBD1 might be the D (6 bases). The CDR3 loop spans 15 amino acids. With 5 bases removed from V and 5 bases from J, the gap between germline ends came to 17 bases. CDR1 is MNHEY, CDR2 SMNVEV, per germline (reference sequence). The chain's CDR3 is CASSGQQGRGDTQYF. CDR3 sequence (DNA): TGTGCCAGCAGTGGGCAACAGGGAAGAGGAGATACGCAGTATTTT.

V is TRBV28 and J is TRBJ1-2; no clear D. Trimming shortened V by 1 base and J by 3 bases, and 12 bases separated the two germline ends. Germline assignment: CDR1 MDHEN and CDR2 SYDVKM. CDR3 length equals 15 residues. Here the CDR3 DNA reads TGTGCCAGCAGTTTATTGGTCCGGGAGGACTATGGCTACACCTTC. Amino acid sequence: CASSLLVREDYGYTF.

V gene TRBV6-1 combines with J gene TRBJ2-1; D perhaps matches TRBD1 (6 bases). Germline values: CDR1 MNHNS, CDR2 SASEGT. There are 14 residues in the CDR3. V lost 5 bases and J lost 3, with 11 bases in between. The CDR3 here is CASSYTGRYNEQFF. The CDR3 DNA reads TGTGCCAGCAGTTATACAGGGCGCTACAATGAGCAGTTCTTC.

This clone was seen only a few times. V is TRBV10-2 and J is TRBJ1-1; D unresolved. The CDR3 covers 13 residues. V was pared by 0 bases and J by 5 bases, with 7 bases between. Germline assignment: CDR1 WSHSY and CDR2 SAAADI. The CDR3 DNA follows: TGCGCCAGCAGTGAGTCCGGCGGGACTGAAGCTTTCTTT. The encoded protein is CASSESGGTEAFF.

The rearrangement joins TRBV4-2 to TRBJ2-3; D is uncertain. The CDR3 sequence is 13 residues long. Germline CDR1 LGHNA, CDR2 YNFKEQ. With 0 bases removed from V and 6 bases from J, the gap between germline ends came to 7 bases. The CDR3, as DNA: TGTGCCAGCAGCCAAGATCCCCTCGATACGCAGTATTTT. Its translation is CASSQDPLDTQYF.

As regards this clone: The junction and the germline gene differ at one end; a read error may be behind it. The chain employs TRBV27 and TRBJ2-5; 12 nucleotides match TRBD1. The V gene's germline CDR1 is MNHEY and CDR2 SMNVEV (reference sequence). CDR3 length equals 16 residues. CDR3: CAGSLGTGGHQETQYF. The CDR3 coding sequence is TGTGCCGGCAGTCTCGGGACAGGGGGCCACCAAGAGACCCAGTACTTC.

The chain is built from TRBV6-5 and TRBJ2-1; 8 bases agree with TRBD2. V was clipped by 9 bases and J by 8 bases; unmatched bases: 12. The germline CDR1 and CDR2 sequences are MNHEY and SVGAGI. This CDR3 contains 14 residues. The CDR3 reads CASRRAGREDEQFF. CDR3 nucleotide sequence: TGTGCCAGTCGAAGGGCCGGGAGGGAGGATGAGCAGTTCTTC.